The 23 T cell receptor beta chains reported below all come from one sample, sequenced in a study of low-dose radiotherapy and immunotherapy resistance in tumors. Time point meaning: after trial treatment. Sample treatment: LDRT plus nivolumab, ipilimumab, low-dose cyclophosphamide and aspirin (RACIN trial). Gene-specific TRAV and TRBV primers were used for first-strand cDNA, covering alpha and beta chains. The authors ran 20 PCR cycles to amplify TCRs with a constant-region primer and V-primer adapter. Each CDR3 protein gets one entry after TCRdb re-called the reads with MiXCR. The sample lists tens of thousands of distinct CDR3 sequences; more than 20% were seen once. Sequenced here: PBMCs, sampled after low-dose radiotherapy plus immunotherapy. The receptor set was obtained from a female donor with ovarian cancer.

As for this clonotype: With a much larger clone just one base away, this may be a read error. This chain joins TRBV4-1 and TRBJ2-7; D is ambiguous. The V and J ends lost 4 bases and 1 base respectively, with 20 bases between them. CDR3 length: 17 residues. Germline values: CDR1 MGHRA, CDR2 YSYEKL. CDR3 sequence: CASSRSNLATSSYEQYF. The DNA for the CDR3 is TGCGCCAGCAGCCGCTCCAACCTGGCGACATCTTCCTACGAGCAGTACTTC.

This clonotype was observed at least ten times. The chain couples TRBV5-4 to TRBJ2-1; D perhaps matches TRBD2 (6 bases). CDR1 is SGHNT, CDR2 YYREEE, per germline (reference sequence). Between the trimmed V and J ends, which lost 1 base and 7 bases, there was a span of 18 bases. This CDR3 comprises 16 residues. CDR3 nucleotides: TGTGCCAGCAGCTTGCCGGGAGCGCTTCAGGTAAATGAGCAGTTCTTC. The encoded protein is CASSLPGALQVNEQFF.

This clonotype was observed many times. The rearrangement uses TRBV5-1 and TRBJ2-7; 7 bases are a match to TRBD2. CDR3 length: 14 residues. Trimming took 0 bases from V and 3 from J; bases not matched to a gene: 3. Germline CDR1 reads SGHRS; CDR2 reads YFSETQ. DNA for the CDR3: TGCGCCAGCAGCTTGGATGCGGGGGACTACGAGCAGTACTTC. This sequence encodes CASSLDAGDYEQYF. Based on the CDR3 plus reference TRBV5-1 and TRBJ2-7, the full variable domain is KAGVTQTPRYLIKTRGQQVTLSCSPISGHRSVSWYQQTPGQGLQFLFEYFSETQRNKGNFPGRFSGRQFSNSRSEMNVSTLELGDSALYLCASSLDAGDYEQYFGPGTRLTVT.

The table lists this clonotype with many counts. CDR3 protein: CASSLSSKGGWTVGWTGELFF. The DNA for the CDR3 is TGTGCCAGCAGTTTATCTTCCAAGGGGGGATGGACAGTGGGGTGGACCGGGGAGCTGTTTTTT. V usage is TRBV28 and J usage is TRBJ2-2; perhaps D is TRBD1 or TRBD2 (6 bases each). CDR1 is MDHEN and CDR2 is SYDVKM in the germline V gene. V dropped 1 base and J dropped 5 bases, with 29 bases sitting between them. This CDR3 has 21 amino acids.

The V gene is TRBV2, the J gene TRBJ2-5; D uncertain. Germline V CDR1 and CDR2: SNHLY, FYNNEI. The CDR3 is made up of 18 amino acids. The V end lost 2 bases, the J end lost 3 bases, and 22 bases lay between the germline ends. The CDR3 DNA follows: TGTGCCAGCAGTGAACGGGCTAAGAGGTTCAACCCGAAAGAGACCCAGTACTTC. Residues: CASSERAKRFNPKETQYF.

This clonotype was counted ten times or more. V gene TRBV6-2 or TRBV6-3 combines with J gene TRBJ2-3; no reliable D call. The CDR3 is made up of 15 amino acids. V was trimmed by 5 bases and J by 1 base, leaving 13 bases between them. The germline gives CDR1 MNHEY, CDR2 SVGEGT. The CDR3 region is CASSERAVGTDTQYF. As DNA, the CDR3 is TGTGCCAGCAGTGAAAGGGCGGTAGGCACAGATACGCAGTATTTT.

This clonotype was counted many times. The chain carries TRBV18 and TRBJ2-7; D is perhaps TRBD1 (5 bases). CDR3 length: 13 amino acids. Per germline, CDR1 KGHSH and CDR2 LQKENI. The V end lost 0 bases, the J end lost 3 bases, and 6 bases lay between the germline ends. The CDR3 loop is CASSPPTVYEQYF. The DNA for the CDR3 is TGTGCCAGCTCACCACCGACAGTCTACGAGCAGTACTTC.

The V call is TRBV18, the J call TRBJ2-1, with 7 bases matching TRBD2. The J segment lost 9 bases and the V segment lost 5 bases, leaving 4 bases of the junction unmatched. The CDR3 is 12 residues long. Germline V CDR1 and CDR2: KGHSH, LQKENI. The CDR3 DNA follows: TGTGCCAGCTCAGCCCGACTAGCTGAGCAGTTCTTC. Translating gives CASSARLAEQFF.

This clonotype has ten or more counts. The chain recombines TRBV7-2 with TRBJ2-1; TRBD2 matches 9 bases. J was trimmed by 7 bases and V by 0 bases; bases with no gene match: 7. CDR1 is SGHTA, CDR2 FQGNSA, per germline. The CDR3 is 16 amino acids. The CDR3 nucleotides read TGTGCCAGCAGCTTAGCGGCGGGGGGGCTGTTGAATGAGCAGTTCTTC. Its protein product is CASSLAAGGLLNEQFF.

This rearrangement joins TRBV6-8 to TRBJ2-1, with a weak D call TRBD1 (7 bases). V was clipped by 5 bases and J by 10 bases, with 21 bases between them. The length of the CDR3 is 15 residues. Germline CDR1 reads MNHGY; CDR2 reads SAAAGT. The CDR3 loop is CASSDRSRGRWEQFF. CDR3 DNA: TGTGCCAGCAGTGATCGGTCCAGGGGGAGGTGGGAGCAGTTCTTC.

This sequence joins TRBV20-1 and TRBJ2-1, with D maybe TRBD2 (5 bases). The CDR3 consists of 10 residues. With 6 bases removed from V and 9 bases from J, the gap between germline ends came to 9 bases. Germline V lookup: CDR1 DFQATT, CDR2 SNEGSKA (reference sequence). CDR3 residues: CSARGSEQFF. The DNA of the CDR3 is TGCAGTGCCCGAGGGTCTGAGCAGTTCTTC.

This clonotype was seen ten or more times. V gene TRBV5-1 combines with J gene TRBJ2-2; tentatively, D is TRBD1 (5 bases). V lost 4 bases to trimming and J lost 2 bases, with 12 bases between them. This CDR3 is built from 15 residues. Germline CDR1 reads SGHRS; CDR2 reads YFSETQ. Written as DNA, the CDR3 is TGCGCCAGCAGCCCAGACAGCCAAAACACCGGGGAGCTGTTTTTT. Its protein product is CASSPDSQNTGELFF.

This clonotype was seen ten or more times. The genes are TRBV24-1 and TRBJ2-3; 7 bases map to TRBD2. Germline V gene sequence: CDR1 KGHDR, CDR2 SFDVKD. Trimming removed 9 bases from V and 0 bases from J; junction bases left unmatched: 17. This CDR3 comprises 18 residues. The CDR3 DNA sequence: TGTGCCACCGCTACCTCCCGGATCCAGCGGGGTAGCACAGATACGCAGTATTTT. This encodes CATATSRIQRGSTDTQYF.

For this clonotype: A clone one base away is much larger, so this may be a read error. The genes are TRBV7-2 and TRBJ2-2, with D possibly called TRBD1 or TRBD2 (5 bases each). Trimming cost V 5 bases and J 0 bases, with 22 bases left between them. The V gene's germline CDR1 is SGHTA and CDR2 FQGNSA. CDR3 length equals 19 residues. The CDR3 is CASSTRTMGRTTNTGELFF. The CDR3 coding sequence is TGTGCCAGCAGCACCCGAACGATGGGACGGACGACGAACACCGGGGAGCTGTTTTTT.

About this clonotype itself: A read error is the likely source, as a far larger clone sits one nucleotide away. The CDR3 DNA reads as TGTGCCAGCAGTTTAGCGGGAGGGCCAGATACGAAGTATTTT. Translating gives CASSLAGGPDTKYF. This chain connects TRBV19 to TRBJ2-3; 11 nucleotides line up with TRBD2. This CDR3 is built from 14 residues. Germline CDR1 LNHDA, CDR2 SQIVND (reference sequence).

This clonotype came up many times. The J gene is TRBJ2-3, the V gene TRBV7-2, with D perhaps matching TRBD2 (6 bases). CDR1 is SGHTA and CDR2 is FQGNSA in the germline V gene. CDR3 length: 17 amino acids. V shed 5 bases and J shed 6 bases, with 24 bases lying between them. The CDR3 sequence is CASSPKYGGGGADTQYF. CDR3 DNA: TGTGCCAGCAGCCCAAAGTACGGGGGAGGAGGCGCTGATACGCAGTATTTT.

This clonotype came up a few times. The gene calls are TRBV6-5 and TRBJ2-7, with 13 nucleotides matching TRBD2. Germline loops: CDR1 MNHEY, CDR2 SVGAGI. CDR3 length equals 16 residues. J gave up 2 bases and V 3 bases, and 4 bases lay outside the gene matches. The CDR3 nucleotides are TGTGCCAGCAGTTATGCGGGGACTAGCGGGGCCTACGAGCAGTACTTC. Protein: CASSYAGTSGAYEQYF.

This clonotype was observed many times. The chain is built from TRBV24-1 and TRBJ2-2; 11 nucleotides align to TRBD1. The trim removed 3 bases at V and 4 bases at J, leaving 15 bases unmatched. Germline V CDR1 and CDR2: KGHDR, SFDVKD. There are 20 residues in the CDR3. The CDR3 DNA follows: TGTGCCACCAGTGATAGGGACAGGGGGTTCCTTACCGGGACCACCGGGGAGCTGTTTTTT. Encoded protein: CATSDRDRGFLTGTTGELFF.

This clonotype showed up many times. The chain joins TRBV5-1 to TRBJ2-2, with D perhaps given as TRBD1 or TRBD2 (6 bases each). Germline V gene data show CDR1 as SGHRS and CDR2 as YFSETQ. Trimming removed 4 bases at V and 11 bases at J, with 15 bases between. The CDR3 has 13 amino acids. The CDR3 coding sequence is TGCGCCAGCAGCCTGGAGGGGGAGGTCGAGCTGTTTTTT. It specifies CASSLEGEVELFF.

Notes on this clonotype: This is likely an artifact of a read error, given a far larger clone one base away. J is TRBJ2-1 and V is TRBV19; TRBD2 matches at 8 bases. CDR3 length equals 16 residues. Germline assignment: CDR1 LNHDA and CDR2 SQIVND (reference sequence). With V trimmed by 5 bases and J by 10 bases, 16 bases remained unmatched. The CDR3 coding sequence is TGTGCCAGTAGTTCCCGAGCGGGAGTCCTCTCCTACGAGCAGTTCTTC. The encoded protein is CASSSRAGVLSYEQFF.

This clonotype was recorded a few times. The genes are TRBV20-1 and TRBJ1-5; D remains unclear. The CDR3 has 14 residues. Germline V gene data show CDR1 as DFQATT and CDR2 as SNEGSKA (reference sequence). V lost 0 bases and J 4 bases, leaving 10 bases between the germline ends. The CDR3 is CSARDMSGNQPQHF. The CDR3, as DNA: TGCAGTGCTAGAGATATGAGTGGGAATCAGCCCCAGCATTTT.

This clonotype has at least ten counts. Germline and junction disagree at one end, which may indicate a read error. The rearrangement links TRBV15 to TRBJ2-3; 10 bases are shared with TRBD1. The CDR3 runs to 17 residues. Germline loops: CDR1 LNHNV, CDR2 YYDKDF (reference sequence). The CDR3 sequence is CATSGEFGTGATDTQYF. The CDR3 DNA sequence: TGTGCCACCAGCGGAGAGTTTGGGACAGGGGCCACAGATACGCAGTATTTT.

Only one count was recorded for this clonotype. The junction does not match germline at one end; this may be a read error. The chain couples TRBV13 to TRBJ2-1, with D tentatively TRBD1 or TRBD2 (5 bases each). CDR3 length: 17 amino acids. CDR1 and CDR2 from the germline V gene are PRHDT and FYEKMQ (reference sequence). CDR3 in DNA: TGTGCCAGCAGCGGGGCGGCTAGCTGGACATCCTACAATGAGCAGCTCTTC. This gives the protein CASSGAASWTSYNEQLF. The whole variable domain, filled in from reference TRBV13 and TRBJ2-1, reads AAGVIQSPRHLIKEKRETATLKCYPIPRHDTVYWYQQGPGQDPQFLISFYEKMQSDKGSIPDRFSAQQFSDYHSELNMSSLELGDSALYFCASSGAASWTSYNEQLFGPGTRLTVL.